This is a list of T cell receptor beta chains from one sample in a study of shared T cell receptors in the human thymus. Measured with immunoSEQ multiplex PCR; TCRdb has only the in-frame clones, and not every one. The table shows 700,000 or so clones, with 80% to 90% occurring only once. These data were likewise used in another study, on human thymus T cells.

The sample was thymocytes. Receptors originate from a girl in the first two years of life with a congenital heart defect. The CDR3 runs from the conserved cysteine through the conserved F or W. The order of the fields is CDR3 DNA, CDR3 protein, V gene, clone size, D gene, J gene. A D gene is named only where the DNA matches it firmly. The size entry is marked missing in some rows and otherwise reads once, few, many or a size class.

CDR3nt: TGTGCCAGCTCACCAGATCCGGACAGGGAAATCGGAAACACCATATATTTT
CDR3aa: CASSPDPDREIGNTIYF
v_gene: TRBV18
abundance: once
d_gene: TRBD1
j_gene: TRBJ1-3

CDR3nt: TGTGCCAGGTCCCTCCTCGGGGGGGGCTCACCATACACCGGGGAGCTGTTTTTT
CDR3aa: CARSLLGGGSPYTGELFF
v_gene: TRBV2
abundance: NA
d_gene: TRBD2
j_gene: TRBJ2-2

CDR3nt: TGTGCCAGCTCACCCGATCCCCATGGTGTGGAGGGATCTTTGAACACTGAAGCTTTCTTT
CDR3aa: CASSPDPHGVEGSLNTEAFF
v_gene: TRBV18
abundance: NA
d_gene: NA
j_gene: TRBJ1-1

CDR3nt: TGTGCCACCAGCAGAGAGTTGCGGGGGGGCTCGGGCACAGATACGCAGTATTTT
CDR3aa: CATSRELRGGSGTDTQYF
v_gene: TRBV15
abundance: NA
d_gene: TRBD2
j_gene: TRBJ2-3

CDR3nt: TGTGCCAGCAGTTGCACAGACACAGATACGCAGTATTTT
CDR3aa: CASSCTDTDTQYF
v_gene: TRBV27
abundance: once
d_gene: NA
j_gene: TRBJ2-3

CDR3nt: TGCGCCAGTGACGGGGGGGATCGGACTGAAGCTTTCTTT
CDR3aa: CASDGGDRTEAFF
v_gene: TRBV5-1
abundance: NA
d_gene: NA
j_gene: TRBJ1-1

CDR3nt: TGTGCCACCAGCAGCGTCCCTAGGGGGCAGGGCTATGGCTACACCTTC
CDR3aa: CATSSVPRGQGYGYTF
v_gene: TRBV15
abundance: NA
d_gene: TRBD1
j_gene: TRBJ1-2

CDR3nt: TGTGCCAGCAGTTTATCAGGGACCGGAGGGCGGCAGTTCTTC
CDR3aa: CASSLSGTGGRQFF
v_gene: TRBV27
abundance: NA
d_gene: NA
j_gene: TRBJ2-1

CDR3nt: TGTGCCAGTTGCGGGGTGGGATGGGGTACGCAGTATTTT
CDR3aa: CASCGVGWGTQYF
v_gene: TRBV6-5
abundance: NA
d_gene: NA
j_gene: TRBJ2-3

CDR3nt: TGTGCCAGCAGCTTAGAAGTCGGGACACCCTTT
CDR3aa: CASSLEVGTPF
v_gene: TRBV7-2
abundance: NA
d_gene: NA
j_gene: TRBJ1-1

CDR3nt: TGTGCCAGCAGCCAAGGTCCCCGCGGCCGGGGGGATACGCAGTATTTT
CDR3aa: CASSQGPRGRGDTQYF
v_gene: TRBV7-2
abundance: once
d_gene: NA
j_gene: TRBJ2-3

CDR3nt: TGTGCCACGAGACCCCATCACAGGGCCAATCAGCCCCAGCATTTT
CDR3aa: CATRPHHRANQPQHF
v_gene: TRBV19
abundance: NA
d_gene: NA
j_gene: TRBJ1-5

CDR3nt: TGCGCCAGCAGCTTGACAGAGGAACGTGTGACGGGAACGGGAGAGACCCAGTACTTC
CDR3aa: CASSLTEERVTGTGETQYF
v_gene: TRBV5-1
abundance: NA
d_gene: NA
j_gene: TRBJ2-5

CDR3nt: TGTGCCAGTAATCTTGCATGGGGGCAAGGGAGCAATCAGCCCCAGCATTTT
CDR3aa: CASNLAWGQGSNQPQHF
v_gene: TRBV19
abundance: NA
d_gene: NA
j_gene: TRBJ1-5

CDR3nt: TGTGCCATCAGTGAGTCCAGGGGCGACACTGAAGCTTTCTTT
CDR3aa: CAISESRGDTEAFF
v_gene: TRBV10-3
abundance: NA
d_gene: NA
j_gene: TRBJ1-1

CDR3nt: TGTGCCAGCAGTTTAGTTGTGGGGATCGGACTGGATCCTAGCACAGATACGCAGTATTTT
CDR3aa: CASSLVVGIGLDPSTDTQYF
v_gene: TRBV27
abundance: NA
d_gene: NA
j_gene: TRBJ2-3

CDR3nt: TGTGCCTGGAGCAGGGCTCAGGGGGCTGAAGCTTTCTTT
CDR3aa: CAWSRAQGAEAFF
v_gene: TRBV30
abundance: NA
d_gene: TRBD1
j_gene: TRBJ1-1

CDR3nt: TGCGCCAGCAGCCAAGGGACAGCAGATAATTCACCCCTCCACTTT
CDR3aa: CASSQGTADNSPLHF
v_gene: TRBV4-3
abundance: NA
d_gene: NA
j_gene: TRBJ1-6

CDR3nt: TGTGCCAGCTCACCCCGAGGTGGATGGGGGCTCACAGATACGCAGTATTTT
CDR3aa: CASSPRGGWGLTDTQYF
v_gene: TRBV18
abundance: NA
d_gene: NA
j_gene: TRBJ2-3

CDR3nt: TGCAGCGTTGAAGATCTTAGGGGCTACCCCTATGGCTACACCTTC
CDR3aa: CSVEDLRGYPYGYTF
v_gene: TRBV29-1
abundance: NA
d_gene: NA
j_gene: TRBJ1-2

CDR3nt: TGCAGCGTGATTCGACAGGGACCTTATGGCTACACCTTC
CDR3aa: CSVIRQGPYGYTF
v_gene: TRBV29-1
abundance: NA
d_gene: TRBD1
j_gene: TRBJ1-2

CDR3nt: TGTGCCAGCAGAAACGGACTAGCGGGGGGCCAAGAGACCCAGTACTTC
CDR3aa: CASRNGLAGGQETQYF
v_gene: TRBV6-6
abundance: NA
d_gene: TRBD2
j_gene: TRBJ2-5

CDR3nt: TGCGCCAGCAGCCAAGAGGGACAGGGACCGTCCTATGGCTACACCTTC
CDR3aa: CASSQEGQGPSYGYTF
v_gene: TRBV4-1
abundance: NA
d_gene: TRBD1
j_gene: TRBJ1-2

CDR3nt: TGCGCCAGCAGCGACTCCCAGGGGGCTAGTGGAAACACCATATATTTT
CDR3aa: CASSDSQGASGNTIYF
v_gene: TRBV5-1
abundance: NA
d_gene: TRBD1
j_gene: TRBJ1-3

CDR3nt: TGTGCCAGCACTCCACTCCGAGGTTCCTCTCCCTATGGCTACACCTTC
CDR3aa: CASTPLRGSSPYGYTF
v_gene: TRBV27
abundance: NA
d_gene: NA
j_gene: TRBJ1-2

CDR3nt: TGTGCCAGAAGCCCCGGACAGGCCTTACGTGCTTATAATTCACCCCTCCACTTT
CDR3aa: CARSPGQALRAYNSPLHF
v_gene: TRBV5-3
abundance: NA
d_gene: TRBD1
j_gene: TRBJ1-6

CDR3nt: TGTGCCAGCAGTTACTCTCCGACAGGGGGCAATCAGCCCCAGCATTTT
CDR3aa: CASSYSPTGGNQPQHF
v_gene: TRBV6-5
abundance: NA
d_gene: TRBD1
j_gene: TRBJ1-5

CDR3nt: TGTGCCAGCAGCAAAACAGAGATCTCCTACAATGAGCAGTTCTTC
CDR3aa: CASSKTEISYNEQFF
v_gene: TRBV6-1
abundance: NA
d_gene: NA
j_gene: TRBJ2-1

CDR3nt: TGTGCCAGCAGCTTCGGACAGGGCCGGACAGATACGCAGTATTTT
CDR3aa: CASSFGQGRTDTQYF
v_gene: TRBV7-3
abundance: few
d_gene: TRBD1
j_gene: TRBJ2-3

CDR3nt: TGTGCCAGCAGTATCTCGCACGGGGAAAAACCTGGAAACACCATATATTTT
CDR3aa: CASSISHGEKPGNTIYF
v_gene: TRBV27
abundance: NA
d_gene: NA
j_gene: TRBJ1-3

CDR3nt: TGTGCCAGCAGCTCTGACAGGTACGAGCAGTACTTC
CDR3aa: CASSSDRYEQYF
v_gene: TRBV6-1
abundance: NA
d_gene: NA
j_gene: TRBJ2-7

CDR3nt: TGTGCCACCAGCAGGTTACAGGGTGGCCAGCCCCAGCATTTT
CDR3aa: CATSRLQGGQPQHF
v_gene: TRBV15
abundance: few
d_gene: NA
j_gene: TRBJ1-5

CDR3nt: TGTGCCAGCAGCTTAGGGGCAGCTATAGCCTCACCCCTCCACTTT
CDR3aa: CASSLGAAIASPLHF
v_gene: TRBV7-3
abundance: NA
d_gene: NA
j_gene: TRBJ1-6

CDR3nt: TGTGCCAGCAGCCCGGACAGGGGGGACGAGCAGTACTTC
CDR3aa: CASSPDRGDEQYF
v_gene: TRBV2
abundance: NA
d_gene: TRBD1
j_gene: TRBJ2-7

CDR3nt: TGCGCCAGCAGCTCGAACAGGGCCACCGGGGAGCTGTTTTTT
CDR3aa: CASSSNRATGELFF
v_gene: TRBV5-1
abundance: NA
d_gene: NA
j_gene: TRBJ2-2

CDR3nt: TGTGCCAGCAGTTACCGAGAACAGGGCGAGGACATTCAGTACTTC
CDR3aa: CASSYREQGEDIQYF
v_gene: TRBV6-5
abundance: NA
d_gene: NA
j_gene: TRBJ2-4

CDR3nt: TGTGCCAGCAGCTTTCTTAGGAGTCCTAGGAAAGGCTACACCTTC
CDR3aa: CASSFLRSPRKGYTF
v_gene: TRBV5-5
abundance: once
d_gene: NA
j_gene: TRBJ1-2

CDR3nt: TGTGCCAGCAGCTTAGGAGGACAGGGTCTTGGCACTGAAGCTTTCTTT
CDR3aa: CASSLGGQGLGTEAFF
v_gene: TRBV13
abundance: once
d_gene: TRBD1
j_gene: TRBJ1-1

CDR3nt: TGTGCCAGCAGCCTGGCCGGGACAGGGGGCCATGCTGAGACCCAGTACTTC
CDR3aa: CASSLAGTGGHAETQYF
v_gene: TRBV14
abundance: once
d_gene: TRBD1
j_gene: TRBJ2-5

CDR3nt: TGCAGCGTAGGGGCAAACACCATATATTTT
CDR3aa: CSVGANTIYF
v_gene: TRBV29-1
abundance: NA
d_gene: NA
j_gene: TRBJ1-3

CDR3nt: TGTGCCAGCAGCGTATTTGCGGGGGGACCTCAAGAGACCCAGTACTTC
CDR3aa: CASSVFAGGPQETQYF
v_gene: TRBV9
abundance: NA
d_gene: TRBD2
j_gene: TRBJ2-5

CDR3nt: TGCGCCAGCATGGACAGCTCAATAACCTCCTACGAGCAGTACTTC
CDR3aa: CASMDSSITSYEQYF
v_gene: TRBV4-3
abundance: NA
d_gene: NA
j_gene: TRBJ2-7

CDR3nt: TGCGCCAGCAGCCAAGATGGTTGGGACAGGGGCGGAGGTGGTAACACTGAAGCTTTCTTT
CDR3aa: CASSQDGWDRGGGGNTEAFF
v_gene: TRBV4-1
abundance: NA
d_gene: TRBD1
j_gene: TRBJ1-1

CDR3nt: TGTGCCAGCAGCATAGACTTTAGCGGGGGCTGCACAGATACGCAGTATTTT
CDR3aa: CASSIDFSGGCTDTQYF
v_gene: TRBV7-9
abundance: NA
d_gene: TRBD2
j_gene: TRBJ2-3

CDR3nt: TGTGCCAGCAATACGGGACAGGGGGTTTACGAGCAGTACTTC
CDR3aa: CASNTGQGVYEQYF
v_gene: TRBV6-5
abundance: NA
d_gene: TRBD1
j_gene: TRBJ2-7

CDR3nt: TGTGCCAGTAGTTACAGGGGGCAGAAGTGCGAGCAGTACTTC
CDR3aa: CASSYRGQKCEQYF
v_gene: TRBV19
abundance: NA
d_gene: TRBD1
j_gene: TRBJ2-7

CDR3nt: TGTGCCAGCAGCTTAGCGGTGGAGGGGGAGCAGTACTTC
CDR3aa: CASSLAVEGEQYF
v_gene: TRBV11-2
abundance: NA
d_gene: NA
j_gene: TRBJ2-7

CDR3nt: TGCGCCAGCGTGACTCGGGCCCAGCATTTT
CDR3aa: CASVTRAQHF
v_gene: TRBV5-1
abundance: NA
d_gene: NA
j_gene: TRBJ1-5

CDR3nt: TGTGCCAGCTTACTAAACCGACCCTATGGCTACACCTTC
CDR3aa: CASLLNRPYGYTF
v_gene: TRBV18
abundance: NA
d_gene: NA
j_gene: TRBJ1-2

CDR3nt: TGCGCCAGCCTGGGGGGGACGGTAGATAACTATGGCTACACCTTC
CDR3aa: CASLGGTVDNYGYTF
v_gene: TRBV4-1
abundance: NA
d_gene: NA
j_gene: TRBJ1-2

CDR3nt: TGCGCCAGCAGCCAAGAAGGCGGCCTAGCGGGGAACAATGAGCAGTTCTTC
CDR3aa: CASSQEGGLAGNNEQFF
v_gene: TRBV4-3
abundance: NA
d_gene: TRBD2
j_gene: TRBJ2-1

CDR3nt: TGTGCCAGTGGGGAACCGGGACAGTATAATTCACCCCTCCACTTT
CDR3aa: CASGEPGQYNSPLHF
v_gene: TRBV19
abundance: NA
d_gene: TRBD1
j_gene: TRBJ1-6

CDR3nt: TGTGCCAGCAGCTTACCAGACACCGGGGAGCTGTTTTTT
CDR3aa: CASSLPDTGELFF
v_gene: TRBV7-9
abundance: once
d_gene: NA
j_gene: TRBJ2-2

CDR3nt: TGTGCCAGCAGTGAAGTCGGGGGGCCCGACGAGCAGTACTTC
CDR3aa: CASSEVGGPDEQYF
v_gene: TRBV6-1
abundance: NA
d_gene: NA
j_gene: TRBJ2-7

CDR3nt: TGTGCCAGCAGCGTAGGGGACAGGGTCCCCATCAATGAGCAGTTCTTC
CDR3aa: CASSVGDRVPINEQFF
v_gene: TRBV9
abundance: once
d_gene: TRBD1
j_gene: TRBJ2-1

CDR3nt: TGCAGCGCCCGGACAGTTCCTTACAATGAGCAGTTCTTC
CDR3aa: CSARTVPYNEQFF
v_gene: TRBV29-1
abundance: NA
d_gene: NA
j_gene: TRBJ2-1